This T cell receptor (beta chain) came from a study of T cell responses to AZD1222 COVID-19 vaccine. Profiled with immunoSEQ multiplex PCR; TCRdb holds only in-frame clones, not every one. The profile shows around 140,000 clones, 90% of them singletons. Germline-derived CDR1 and CDR2 are ENHRY and SYGVKD. The CDR3 runs 13 residues. Trimming removed 4 bases from V and 10 bases from J, with 14 bases in between. The TCR originated in an adult in good health. The V call is TRBV10-3, the J call TRBJ2-1; no firm D call. The sequencing here drew on peripheral blood, taken on day 0 of AZD1222 vaccination. CDR3 sequence (DNA): TGTGCCATCAGTGGGGTGGCAGTTTCCGAGCAGTTCTTC. It yields the protein CAISGVAVSEQFF.